This TCR beta chain was recorded in a study of vaccination and CD4 T cells after COVID-19. The Oncomine TCR Beta short-read assay sequenced DNA from cultured CD4+ T cells. TCRdb used MiXCR to reprocess the PCR reads, holding one entry per CDR3 protein. Of approximately 22,000 distinct CDR3 sequences in the sample, less than 80% were seen once. With regard to this clonotype: The antigen is not known.

As for treatment: approximately 9-day PBMC culture with coronavirus spike peptide pools or control peptides (ViraFEST assay). After removal of 6 bases from V and 5 bases from J, the junction contained 9 bases not matched to a gene. This CDR3 comprises 15 residues. Per germline, CDR1 ENHRY and CDR2 SYGVKD. J is TRBJ1-5 and V is TRBV10-3, with 8 bases matching TRBD1. The sample was CD4+ T cells from blood, cultured in vitro. This TCR derives from a human donor who had recovered from COVID-19. CDR3: CAIRAGTGDHQPQHF. The CDR3 DNA is TGTGCCATCAGGGCCGGGACAGGAGACCATCAGCCCCAGCATTTT.